Below, 17 T cell receptor beta chains from the same sample are listed, as sequenced in a study of blood T cell repertoires in COVID-19. Sequenced by immunoSEQ multiplex PCR; TCRdb stores in-frame clones only, minus some. The data show tens of thousands of clones, 70% to 85% seen once. Sequenced: peripheral blood. All receptors come from a man in his 60s with active or convalescent COVID-19.

The V call is TRBV7-8, the J call TRBJ2-1, with TRBD1 as a possible D gene (6 bases). The CDR3 contains 13 residues. Trimming took off 3 bases at V and 6 bases at J, with 9 bases between the two ends. CDR1 is SGHVS and CDR2 is FQNEAQ in the germline V gene. The CDR3 is CASSFQGSNEQFF. In nucleotides, the CDR3 is TGTGCCAGCAGCTTCCAGGGGTCCAATGAGCAGTTCTTC.

The table lists this clone with a few counts. This chain links TRBV6-5 with TRBJ2-7; weak D call: TRBD1 (6 bases). V was cut by 5 bases and J by 0 bases, with 14 bases left in between. Germline assignment: CDR1 MNHEY and CDR2 SVGAGI. This CDR3 is built from 15 residues. CDR3 nucleotide sequence: TGTGCCAGCAGTACCCCCACAGGGAGCTCCTACGAGCAGTACTTC. Residues: CASSTPTGSSYEQYF.

The chain is built from TRBV5-1 and TRBJ2-7; D possibly corresponds to TRBD1 (6 bases). CDR3 length: 16 residues. From germline, CDR1 is SGHRS and CDR2 YFSETQ. Trimming left V 4 bases short and J 0 bases short, with 17 bases between. The DNA of the CDR3 is TGCGCCAGCAGCCTAGACTCGCAGGGGACCTCCTACGAGCAGTACTTC. Amino acids: CASSLDSQGTSYEQYF.

The chain uses TRBV2 and TRBJ1-5, with a tentative D call TRBD1 (5 bases). Trimming shortened V by 6 bases and J by 3 bases, and 18 bases separated the two germline ends. The CDR3 runs to 16 residues. Looked up from germline, CDR1 is SNHLY and CDR2 is FYNNEI. Here the CDR3 reads CASRQSSGSDNQPQHF. The CDR3 region has the DNA TGTGCCAGCAGGCAATCCTCAGGGTCGGACAATCAGCCCCAGCATTTT. The full variable domain, in which reference TRBV2 and TRBJ1-5 provide the parts outside the CDR3, is EPEVTQTPSHQVTQMGQEVILRCVPISNHLYFYWYRQILGQKVEFLVSFYNNEISEKSEIFDDQFSVERPDGSNFTLKIRSTKLEDSAMYFCASRQSSGSDNQPQHFGDGTRLSIL.

The chain recombines TRBV23-1 with TRBJ1-2, with D possibly TRBD1 on 6 matching bases. TRBV23-1 is an ORF, and what it does is uncertain. Trimming removed 1 base from V and 2 bases from J, with 8 bases in between. The CDR3 covers 14 residues. CDR3 region: CASSQFQGNYGYTF. As DNA, the CDR3 is TGCGCCAGCAGTCAATTTCAGGGGAACTATGGCTACACCTTC.

This clone occurred a few times. The chain employs TRBV5-1 and TRBJ2-1; 8 bases fit TRBD1. This CDR3 region has 17 residues. V lost 0 bases, J lost 6 bases, and 11 bases stayed unmatched. Germline-derived CDR1 and CDR2 are SGHRS and YFSETQ. Here the CDR3 reads CASSLGRGTGGFNEQFF. The CDR3 DNA reads as TGCGCCAGCAGCTTGGGGAGGGGGACAGGTGGGTTCAATGAGCAGTTCTTC.

The J gene is TRBJ2-3, the V gene TRBV5-5, with a tentative D call TRBD1 (5 bases). Germline V gene sequence: CDR1 SGHKS, CDR2 YYEKEE (reference sequence). V lost 0 bases and J 6 bases, leaving 8 bases between the germline ends. This CDR3 has 13 amino acids. The DNA for the CDR3 is TGTGCCAGCAGCTTGGGTGGGGCGGATACGCAGTATTTT. Its protein product is CASSLGGADTQYF.

This clone has just one count. The chain combines TRBV19 with TRBJ2-7; 8 bases match TRBD1. In germline, CDR1 is LNHDA, CDR2 SQIVND (reference sequence). This CDR3 has 14 amino acids. With V trimmed by 5 bases and J by 6 bases, 9 bases remained unmatched. The CDR3 sequence is CASSLRTGNREQYF. DNA for the CDR3: TGTGCCAGTAGTTTACGGACAGGGAACCGCGAGCAGTACTTC. The variable domain in full, with the rest retrieved from reference TRBV19 and TRBJ2-7, is DGGITQSPKYLFRKEGQNVTLSCEQNLNHDAMYWYRQDPGQGLRLIYYSQIVNDFQKGDIAEGYSVSREKKESFPLTVTSAQKNPTAFYLCASSLRTGNREQYFGPGTRLTVT.

The V and J genes are TRBV9 and TRBJ2-5, with TRBD1 identical over 9 bases. J gave up 4 bases and V 2 bases, and 9 bases lay outside the gene matches. Germline V CDR1 and CDR2: SGDLS, YYNGEE. This CDR3 is 16 amino acids long. CDR3 sequence: CASSVQQGAKGETQYF. CDR3 bases: TGTGCCAGCAGCGTCCAACAGGGGGCGAAGGGAGAGACCCAGTACTTC.

This clone has just one count. V usage is TRBV6-5 and J usage is TRBJ1-4, with D hard to call. V lost 7 bases and J 8 bases, leaving 11 bases between the germline ends. The germline gives CDR1 MNHEY, CDR2 SVGAGI. The length of the CDR3 is 12 residues. CDR3 sequence (DNA): TGTGCCAGCACCGGGGTGCAGGAAAAACTGTTTTTT. This codes for CASTGVQEKLFF.

This chain links TRBV9 with TRBJ2-3, with TRBD1 matching over 7 bases. CDR1 is SGDLS, CDR2 YYNGEE, per germline. The V gene end was trimmed by 3 bases and the J gene end by 6 bases; junction bases not matched to a gene: 7. This CDR3 comprises 14 residues. CDR3 DNA sequence: TGTGCCAGCAGCGGGGCAGAGGACAGGGATACGCAGTATTTT. It translates to CASSGAEDRDTQYF.

The chain employs TRBV11-1 and TRBJ1-1, with D possibly matching TRBD1 (5 bases). V lost 0 bases and J lost 5, with 10 bases in between. The CDR3 loop spans 14 amino acids. Germline assignment: CDR1 SGHAT and CDR2 FQDESV (reference sequence). CDR3 residues: CASSLAAEGTEAFF. CDR3 bases: TGTGCCAGCAGCTTAGCGGCGGAGGGGACTGAAGCTTTCTTT.

This chain connects TRBV10-2 to TRBJ2-5, with D tentatively TRBD2 (5 bases). Germline V CDR1 and CDR2: WSHSY, SAAADI. There are 15 residues in the CDR3. Trimming left V 6 bases short and J 2 bases short, with 16 bases between. The CDR3 reads CASSLEGGVQETQYF. CDR3 bases: TGCGCCAGCAGCCTAGAGGGTGGGGTGCAAGAGACCCAGTACTTC.

The rearrangement links TRBV9 to TRBJ2-3; 11 bases agree with TRBD2. The CDR3 contains 17 residues. The V segment lost 4 bases and the J segment 1 base; nucleotides outside the gene matches: 8. Germline loops: CDR1 SGDLS, CDR2 YYNGEE. In DNA, the CDR3 is TGTGCCAGCAGCTTAGAGGGACTAGCGGTGGGCACAGATACGCAGTATTTT. Protein sequence: CASSLEGLAVGTDTQYF.

The chain joins TRBV19 to TRBJ1-5; TRBD1 aligns across 8 bases. The trim removed 4 bases at V and 6 bases at J, leaving 5 bases unmatched. The CDR3 contains 14 residues. Looked up from germline, CDR1 is LNHDA and CDR2 is SQIVND (reference sequence). CDR3 nucleotide sequence: TGTGCCAGTAGTAACACAGGGGGGGTTCAGCCCCAGCATTTT. Translating it yields CASSNTGGVQPQHF.

The genes are TRBV3-1 (or the pseudogene TRBV3-2) and TRBJ2-1, with D possibly being TRBD1 (6 bases). The CDR3 runs 13 residues. Trimming pared 2 bases from V and 11 bases from J, leaving 13 bases between. CDR1 and CDR2 from the germline V gene are LGHDT and YNNKEL (reference sequence). DNA for the CDR3: TGTGCCAGCAGCCAAACAGGGCCCAACCAGCAGTTCTTC. It encodes CASSQTGPNQQFF.

V is TRBV5-1 and J is TRBJ1-2; 7 bases match TRBD1. The CDR3 is made up of 13 amino acids. The V gene's germline CDR1 is SGHRS and CDR2 YFSETQ. V was pared by 4 bases and J by 6 bases, with 6 bases of the junction left unmatched. CDR3 in amino acids: CASSHRQGDGYTF. CDR3 DNA: TGCGCCAGCAGCCACAGACAGGGTGATGGCTACACCTTC. The full variable domain, in which reference TRBV5-1 and TRBJ1-2 provide the parts outside the CDR3, is KAGVTQTPRYLIKTRGQQVTLSCSPISGHRSVSWYQQTPGQGLQFLFEYFSETQRNKGNFPGRFSGRQFSNSRSEMNVSTLELGDSALYLCASSHRQGDGYTFGSGTRLTVV.